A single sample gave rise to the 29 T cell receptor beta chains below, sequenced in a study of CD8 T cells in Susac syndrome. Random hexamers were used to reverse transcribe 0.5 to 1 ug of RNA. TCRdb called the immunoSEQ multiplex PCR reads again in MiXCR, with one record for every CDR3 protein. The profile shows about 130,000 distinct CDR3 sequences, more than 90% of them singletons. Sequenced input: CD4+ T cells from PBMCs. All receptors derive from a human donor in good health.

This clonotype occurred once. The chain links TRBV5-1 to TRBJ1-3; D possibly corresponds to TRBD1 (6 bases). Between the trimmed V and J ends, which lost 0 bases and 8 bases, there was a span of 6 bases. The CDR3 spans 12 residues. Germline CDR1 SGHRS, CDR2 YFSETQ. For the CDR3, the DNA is TGCGCCAGCAGCTTGGAGGGGGACACCATATATTTT. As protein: CASSLEGDTIYF.

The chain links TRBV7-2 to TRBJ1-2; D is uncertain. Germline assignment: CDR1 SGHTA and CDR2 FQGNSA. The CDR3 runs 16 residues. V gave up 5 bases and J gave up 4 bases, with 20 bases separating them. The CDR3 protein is CASSPVSSRTFYGYTF. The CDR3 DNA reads TGTGCCAGCAGCCCTGTGTCGAGTAGAACCTTCTATGGCTACACCTTC.

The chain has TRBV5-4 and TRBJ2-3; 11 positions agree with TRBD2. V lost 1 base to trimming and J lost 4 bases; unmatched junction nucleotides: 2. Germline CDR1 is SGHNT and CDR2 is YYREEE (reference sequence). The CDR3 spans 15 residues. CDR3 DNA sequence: TGTGCCAGCAGCTTGACTAGCGGGAGACCAGATACGCAGTATTTT. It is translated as CASSLTSGRPDTQYF.

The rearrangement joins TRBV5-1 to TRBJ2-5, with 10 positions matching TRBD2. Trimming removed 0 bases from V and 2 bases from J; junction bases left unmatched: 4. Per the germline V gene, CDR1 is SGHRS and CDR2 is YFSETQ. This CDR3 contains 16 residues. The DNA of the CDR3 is TGCGCCAGCAGCTTGGGGCCTAGCGGGGGACAAGAGACCCAGTACTTC. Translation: CASSLGPSGGQETQYF.

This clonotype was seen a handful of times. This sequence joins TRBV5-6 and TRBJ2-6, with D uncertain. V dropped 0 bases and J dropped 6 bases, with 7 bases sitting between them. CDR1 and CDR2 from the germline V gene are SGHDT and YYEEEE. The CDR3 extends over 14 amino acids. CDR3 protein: CASSLAAEANVLTF. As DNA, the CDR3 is TGTGCCAGCAGCTTGGCGGCGGAGGCCAACGTCCTGACTTTC.

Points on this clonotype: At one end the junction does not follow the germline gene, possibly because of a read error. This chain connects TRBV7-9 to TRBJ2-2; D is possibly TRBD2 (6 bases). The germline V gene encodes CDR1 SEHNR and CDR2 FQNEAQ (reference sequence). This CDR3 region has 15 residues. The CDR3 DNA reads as TGTGCCAGCAGCCGTAGCGGAGGCGGCACCGGGGAGCTGGTTTTT. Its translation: CASSRSGGGTGELVF.

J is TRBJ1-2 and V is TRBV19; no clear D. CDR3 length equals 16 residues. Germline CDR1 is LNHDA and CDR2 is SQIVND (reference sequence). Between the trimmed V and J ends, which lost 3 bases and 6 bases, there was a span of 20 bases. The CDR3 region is CASSIATPWRTNGYTF. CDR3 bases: TGTGCCAGTAGTATCGCCACCCCCTGGCGAACCAATGGCTACACCTTC.

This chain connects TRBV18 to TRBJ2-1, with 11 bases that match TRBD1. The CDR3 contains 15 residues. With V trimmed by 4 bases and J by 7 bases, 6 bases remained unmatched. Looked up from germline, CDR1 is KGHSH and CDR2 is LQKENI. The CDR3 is CASSLSGTGGNEQFF. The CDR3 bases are TGTGCCAGCTCACTCTCCGGGACAGGGGGGAATGAGCAGTTCTTC.

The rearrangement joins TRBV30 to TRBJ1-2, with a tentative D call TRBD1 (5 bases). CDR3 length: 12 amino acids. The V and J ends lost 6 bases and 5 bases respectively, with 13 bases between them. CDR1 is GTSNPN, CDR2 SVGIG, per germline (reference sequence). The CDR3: CACQPTVYGYTF. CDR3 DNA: TGTGCCTGTCAACCGACAGTTTATGGCTACACCTTC.

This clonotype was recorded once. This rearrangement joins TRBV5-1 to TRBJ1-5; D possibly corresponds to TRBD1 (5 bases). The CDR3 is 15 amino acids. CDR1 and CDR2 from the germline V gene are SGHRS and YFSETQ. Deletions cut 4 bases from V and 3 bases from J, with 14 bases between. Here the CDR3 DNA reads TGCGCCAGCAGCCCCGAGCCAGGGCACAATCAGCCCCAGCATTTT. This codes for CASSPEPGHNQPQHF.

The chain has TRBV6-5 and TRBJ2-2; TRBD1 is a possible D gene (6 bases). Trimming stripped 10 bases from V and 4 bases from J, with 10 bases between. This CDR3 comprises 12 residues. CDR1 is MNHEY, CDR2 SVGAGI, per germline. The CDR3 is CATRTATGELFF. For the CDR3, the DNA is TGTGCCACAAGGACAGCCACCGGGGAGCTGTTTTTT.

The CDR3 protein is CASSGPDRGRLSGANVLTF. As DNA, the CDR3 is TGTGCCAGCAGTGGACCGGACAGGGGCCGCCTCTCTGGGGCCAACGTCCTGACTTTC. J is TRBJ2-6 and V is TRBV6-1; 9 bases fit TRBD1. The junction had 10 bases not matched to a gene; V was cut back by 4 bases and J by 0 bases. Germline-derived CDR1 and CDR2 are MNHNS and SASEGT. The CDR3 totals 19 residues.

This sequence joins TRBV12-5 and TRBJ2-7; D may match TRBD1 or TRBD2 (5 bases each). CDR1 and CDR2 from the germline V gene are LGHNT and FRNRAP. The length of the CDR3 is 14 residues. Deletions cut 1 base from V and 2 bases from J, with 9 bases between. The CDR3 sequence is CASGLGQGPYEQYF. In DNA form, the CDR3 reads TGTGCTAGTGGTTTGGGGCAGGGACCCTACGAGCAGTACTTC.

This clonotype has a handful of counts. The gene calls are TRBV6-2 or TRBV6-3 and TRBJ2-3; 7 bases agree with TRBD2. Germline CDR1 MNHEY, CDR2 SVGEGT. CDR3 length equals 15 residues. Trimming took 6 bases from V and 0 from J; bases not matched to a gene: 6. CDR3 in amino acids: CASRLTSASTDTQYF. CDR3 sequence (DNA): TGTGCCAGCAGACTAACTAGCGCCAGCACAGATACGCAGTATTTT.

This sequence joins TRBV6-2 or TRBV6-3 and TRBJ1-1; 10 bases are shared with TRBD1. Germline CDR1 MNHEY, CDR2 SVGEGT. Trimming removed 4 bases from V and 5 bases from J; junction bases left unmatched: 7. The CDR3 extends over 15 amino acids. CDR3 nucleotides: TGTGCCAGCAGTTCCGCGGGGACAGGGGCTACTGAAGCTTTCTTT. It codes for CASSSAGTGATEAFF.

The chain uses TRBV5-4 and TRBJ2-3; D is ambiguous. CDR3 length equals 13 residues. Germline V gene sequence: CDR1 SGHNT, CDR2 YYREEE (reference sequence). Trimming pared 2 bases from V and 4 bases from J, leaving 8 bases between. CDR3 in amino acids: CASSFQQPDTQYF. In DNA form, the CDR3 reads TGTGCCAGCAGCTTTCAGCAGCCAGATACGCAGTATTTT.

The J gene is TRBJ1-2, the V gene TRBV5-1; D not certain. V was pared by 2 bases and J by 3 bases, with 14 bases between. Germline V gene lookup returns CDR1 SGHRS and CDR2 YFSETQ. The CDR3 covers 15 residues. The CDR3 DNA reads TGCGCCAGCAGCTTCTCGGACGGCGGGGACTATGGCTACACCTTC. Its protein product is CASSFSDGGDYGYTF.

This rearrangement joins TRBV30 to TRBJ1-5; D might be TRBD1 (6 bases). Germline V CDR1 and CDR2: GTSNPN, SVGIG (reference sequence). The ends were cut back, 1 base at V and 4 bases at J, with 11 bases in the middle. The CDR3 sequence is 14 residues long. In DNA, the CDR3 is TGTGCCTGGAGTGGGGGGCAGTCGAATCAGCCCCAGCATTTT. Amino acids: CAWSGGQSNQPQHF.

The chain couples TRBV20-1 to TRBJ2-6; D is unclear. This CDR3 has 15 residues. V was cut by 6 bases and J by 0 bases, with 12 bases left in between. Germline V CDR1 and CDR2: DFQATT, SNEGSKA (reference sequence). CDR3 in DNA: TGCAGTGCGATCACGGGCAGCTCTGGGGCCAACGTCCTGACTTTC. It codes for CSAITGSSGANVLTF.

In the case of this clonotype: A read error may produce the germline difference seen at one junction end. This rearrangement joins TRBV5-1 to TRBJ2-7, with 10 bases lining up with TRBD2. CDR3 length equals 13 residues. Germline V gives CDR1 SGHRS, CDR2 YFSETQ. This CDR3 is CASSLGLAGGSVF. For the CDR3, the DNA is TGCGCCAGCAGCTTGGGACTAGCGGGCGGATCCGTCTTC.

CDR3 bases: TGCAGCGCTGAGGGGGGTACGCAGTATTTT. It yields the protein CSAEGGTQYF. The V gene is TRBV29-1, the J gene TRBJ2-3; D could derive from TRBD1 or TRBD2 (6 bases each). This CDR3 is built from 10 residues. Germline CDR1 SQVTM, CDR2 ANQGSEA. Trimming took 7 bases from V and 8 from J, leaving 10 bases between them.

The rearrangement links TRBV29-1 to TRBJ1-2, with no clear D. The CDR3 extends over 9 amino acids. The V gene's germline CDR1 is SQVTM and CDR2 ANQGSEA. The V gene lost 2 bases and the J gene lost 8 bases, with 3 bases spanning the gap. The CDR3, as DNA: TGCAGCGTTGAATACGGCTACACCTTC. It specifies CSVEYGYTF.

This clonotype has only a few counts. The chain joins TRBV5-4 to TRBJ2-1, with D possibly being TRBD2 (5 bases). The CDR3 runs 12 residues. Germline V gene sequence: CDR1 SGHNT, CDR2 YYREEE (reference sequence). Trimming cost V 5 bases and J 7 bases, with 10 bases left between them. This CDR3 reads CASSRRGNEQFF. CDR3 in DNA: TGTGCCAGCAGTCGAAGAGGGAATGAGCAGTTCTTC.

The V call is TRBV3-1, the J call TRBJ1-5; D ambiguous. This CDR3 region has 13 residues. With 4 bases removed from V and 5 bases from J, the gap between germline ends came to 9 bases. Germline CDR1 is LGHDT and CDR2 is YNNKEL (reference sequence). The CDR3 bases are TGTGCCAGCAGCCTTAGAGAGCATCAGCCCCAGCATTTT. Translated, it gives CASSLREHQPQHF.

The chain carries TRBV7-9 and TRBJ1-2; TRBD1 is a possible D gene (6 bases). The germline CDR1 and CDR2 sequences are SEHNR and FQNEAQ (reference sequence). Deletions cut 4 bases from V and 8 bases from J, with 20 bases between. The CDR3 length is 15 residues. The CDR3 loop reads CASSSRQAARGGYTF. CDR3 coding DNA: TGTGCCAGCAGCTCCCGACAGGCAGCAAGAGGCGGCTACACCTTC.

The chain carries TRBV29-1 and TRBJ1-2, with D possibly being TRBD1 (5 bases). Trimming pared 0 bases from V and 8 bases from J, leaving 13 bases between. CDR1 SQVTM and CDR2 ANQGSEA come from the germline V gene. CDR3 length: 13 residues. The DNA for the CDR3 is TGCAGCGTTGAAGACGGGGCCACACGAGGCTACACCTTC. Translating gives CSVEDGATRGYTF.

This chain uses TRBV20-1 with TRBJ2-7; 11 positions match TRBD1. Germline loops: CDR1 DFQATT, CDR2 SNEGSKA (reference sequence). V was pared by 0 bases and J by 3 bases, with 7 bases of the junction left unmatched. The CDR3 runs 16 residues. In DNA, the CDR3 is TGCAGTGCTAGAGATGGTGGACAGGGGGCCCACTACGAGCAGTACTTC. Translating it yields CSARDGGQGAHYEQYF.

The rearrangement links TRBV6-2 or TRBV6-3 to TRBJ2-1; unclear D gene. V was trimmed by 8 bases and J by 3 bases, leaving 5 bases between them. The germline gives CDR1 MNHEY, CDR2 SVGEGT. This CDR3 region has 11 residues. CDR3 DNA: TGTGCCAGCGGGAACTACAATGAGCAGTTCTTC. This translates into CASGNYNEQFF.

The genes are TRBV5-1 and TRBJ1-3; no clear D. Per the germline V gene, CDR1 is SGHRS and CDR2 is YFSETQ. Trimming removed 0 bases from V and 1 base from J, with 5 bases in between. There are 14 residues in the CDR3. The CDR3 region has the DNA TGCGCCAGCAGCTTGGAAGGGTCTGGAAACACCATATATTTT. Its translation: CASSLEGSGNTIYF.